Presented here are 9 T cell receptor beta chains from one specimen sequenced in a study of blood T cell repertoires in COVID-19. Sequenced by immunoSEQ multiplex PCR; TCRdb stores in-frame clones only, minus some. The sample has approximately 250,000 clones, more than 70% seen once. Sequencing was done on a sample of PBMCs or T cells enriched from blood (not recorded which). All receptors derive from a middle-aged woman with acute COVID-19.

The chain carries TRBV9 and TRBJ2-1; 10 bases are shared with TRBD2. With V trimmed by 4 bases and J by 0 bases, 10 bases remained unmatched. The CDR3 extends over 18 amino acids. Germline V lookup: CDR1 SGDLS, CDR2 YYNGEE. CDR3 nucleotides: TGTGCCAGCAGCTTAGGGACTAGCGCTTTCGTCTCCTACAATGAGCAGTTCTTC. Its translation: CASSLGTSAFVSYNEQFF. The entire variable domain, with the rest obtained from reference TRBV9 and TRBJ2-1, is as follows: DSGVTQTPKHLITATGQRVTLRCSPRSGDLSVYWYQQSLDQGLQFLIQYYNGEERAKGNILERFSAQQFPDLHSELNLSSLELGDSALYFCASSLGTSAFVSYNEQFFGPGTRLTVL.

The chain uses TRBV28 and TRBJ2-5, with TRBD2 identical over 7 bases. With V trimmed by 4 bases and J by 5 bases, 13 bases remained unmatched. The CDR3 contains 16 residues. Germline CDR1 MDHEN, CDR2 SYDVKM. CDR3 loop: CASSSDGGSKRETQYF. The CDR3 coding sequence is TGTGCCAGCAGTTCAGACGGCGGGAGTAAACGGGAGACCCAGTACTTC.

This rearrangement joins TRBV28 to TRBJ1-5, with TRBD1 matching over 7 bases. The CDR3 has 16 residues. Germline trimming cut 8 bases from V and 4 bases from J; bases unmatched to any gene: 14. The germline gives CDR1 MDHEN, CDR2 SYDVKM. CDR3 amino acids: CASGLPPGQRNQPQHF. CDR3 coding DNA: TGTGCCAGCGGCCTGCCCCCGGGACAGAGAAATCAGCCCCAGCATTTT. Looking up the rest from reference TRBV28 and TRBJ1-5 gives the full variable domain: DVKVTQSSRYLVKRTGEKVFLECVQDMDHENMFWYRQDPGLGLRLIYFSYDVKMKEKGDIPEGYSVSREKKERFSLILESASTNQTSMYLCASGLPPGQRNQPQHFGDGTRLSIL.

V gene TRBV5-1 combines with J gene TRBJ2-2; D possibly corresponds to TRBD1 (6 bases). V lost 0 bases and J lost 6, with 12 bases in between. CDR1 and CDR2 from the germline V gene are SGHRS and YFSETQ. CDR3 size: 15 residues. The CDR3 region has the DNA TGCGCCAGCAGCTTGGCAACAGGGTCGGCCGGGGAGCTGTTTTTT. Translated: CASSLATGSAGELFF.

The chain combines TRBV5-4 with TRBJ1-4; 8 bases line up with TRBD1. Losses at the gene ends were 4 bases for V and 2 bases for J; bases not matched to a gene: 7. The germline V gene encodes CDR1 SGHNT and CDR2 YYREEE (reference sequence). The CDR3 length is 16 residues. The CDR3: CASSTGTGGTNEKLFF. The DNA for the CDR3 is TGTGCCAGCAGCACCGGGACAGGTGGCACTAATGAAAAACTGTTTTTT.

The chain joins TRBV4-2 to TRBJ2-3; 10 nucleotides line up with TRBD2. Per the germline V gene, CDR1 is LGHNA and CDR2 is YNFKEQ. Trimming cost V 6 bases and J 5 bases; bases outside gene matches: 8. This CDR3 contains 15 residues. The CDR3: CASRMSGRARDTQYF. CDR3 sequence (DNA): TGTGCCAGCAGGATGAGCGGGAGGGCAAGAGATACGCAGTATTTT.

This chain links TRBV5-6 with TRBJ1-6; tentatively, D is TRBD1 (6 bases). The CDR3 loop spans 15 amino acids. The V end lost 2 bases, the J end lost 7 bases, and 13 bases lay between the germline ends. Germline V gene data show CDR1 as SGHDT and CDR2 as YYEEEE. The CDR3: CASSFWRTENSPLHF. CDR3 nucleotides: TGTGCCAGCAGCTTTTGGAGGACAGAAAATTCACCCCTCCACTTT.

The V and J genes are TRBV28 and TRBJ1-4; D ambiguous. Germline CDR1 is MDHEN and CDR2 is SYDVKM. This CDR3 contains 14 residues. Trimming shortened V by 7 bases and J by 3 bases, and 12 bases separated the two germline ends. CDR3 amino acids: CASKILRPNEKLFF. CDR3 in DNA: TGTGCCAGCAAAATTCTCAGGCCTAATGAAAAACTGTTTTTT.

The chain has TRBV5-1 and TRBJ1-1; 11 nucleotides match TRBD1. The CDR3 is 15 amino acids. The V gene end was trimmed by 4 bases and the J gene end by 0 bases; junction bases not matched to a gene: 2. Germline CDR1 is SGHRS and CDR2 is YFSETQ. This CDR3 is CASSGGQGVNTEAFF. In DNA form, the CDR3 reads TGCGCCAGCAGCGGGGGACAGGGGGTGAACACTGAAGCTTTCTTT.